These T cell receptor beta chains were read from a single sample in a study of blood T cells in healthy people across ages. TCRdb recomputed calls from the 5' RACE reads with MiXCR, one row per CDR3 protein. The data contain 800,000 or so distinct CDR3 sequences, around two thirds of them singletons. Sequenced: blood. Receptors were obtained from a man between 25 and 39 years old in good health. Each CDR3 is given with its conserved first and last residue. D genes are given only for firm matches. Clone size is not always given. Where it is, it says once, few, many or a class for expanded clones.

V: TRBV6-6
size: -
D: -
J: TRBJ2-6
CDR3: CASRDSGLGANVLTF
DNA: TGTGCCAGCAGGGACTCAGGGCTCGGGGCCAACGTCCTGACTTTC

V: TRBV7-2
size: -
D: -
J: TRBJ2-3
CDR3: CASSSSRYGTDTQYF
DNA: TGTGCCAGCAGCTCAAGTCGGTATGGCACAGATACGCAGTATTTT

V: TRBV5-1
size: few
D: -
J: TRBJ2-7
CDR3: CASSLEGFYEQYF
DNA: TGCGCCAGCAGCTTAGAGGGGTTCTACGAGCAGTACTTC

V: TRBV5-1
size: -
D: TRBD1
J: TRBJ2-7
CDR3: CASSAGQGTGEQYF
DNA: TGCGCCAGCAGCGCGGGACAGGGTACGGGGGAGCAGTACTTC

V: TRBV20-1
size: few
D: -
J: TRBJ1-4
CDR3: CSAGKLFF
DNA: TGCAGTGCTGGAAAACTGTTTTTT

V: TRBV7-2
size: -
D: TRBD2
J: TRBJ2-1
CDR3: CASSFPGLGDINEQFF
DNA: TGTGCCAGCAGCTTTCCGGGACTAGGTGATATCAATGAGCAGTTCTTC

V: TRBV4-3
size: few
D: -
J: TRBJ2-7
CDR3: CASSLVLPSSYEQYF
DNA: TGCGCCAGCAGCCTTGTTTTACCCAGCTCCTACGAGCAGTACTTC

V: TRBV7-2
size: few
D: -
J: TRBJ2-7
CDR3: CASSSDITYEQYF
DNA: TGTGCCAGCAGCTCCGACATAACTTACGAGCAGTACTTC

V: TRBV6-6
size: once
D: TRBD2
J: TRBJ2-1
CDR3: CASRPQGSGGTYNEQFF
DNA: TGTGCCAGCAGGCCACAGGGCAGCGGGGGGACCTACAATGAGCAGTTCTTC

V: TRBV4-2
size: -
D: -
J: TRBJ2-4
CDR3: CASSQVDNPVGNIQYF
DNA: TGTGCCAGCAGCCAAGTAGACAACCCTGTCGGGAACATTCAGTACTTC

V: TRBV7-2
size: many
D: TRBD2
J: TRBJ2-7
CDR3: CASSLVAGLVSYEQYF
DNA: TGTGCCAGCAGCTTAGTTGCGGGACTAGTTTCCTACGAGCAGTACTTC

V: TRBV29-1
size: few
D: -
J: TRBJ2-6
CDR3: CSVEESGSGANVLTF
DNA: TGCAGCGTTGAAGAAAGCGGCTCTGGGGCCAACGTCCTGACTTTC

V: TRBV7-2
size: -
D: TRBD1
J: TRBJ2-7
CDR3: CASSSGTGDPYEQYF
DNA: TGTGCCAGCAGCTCCGGGACAGGGGACCCCTACGAGCAGTACTTC

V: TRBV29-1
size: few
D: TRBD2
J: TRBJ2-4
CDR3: CSVGGGAKNIQYF
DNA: TGCAGCGTTGGGGGGGGAGCCAAAAACATTCAGTACTTC

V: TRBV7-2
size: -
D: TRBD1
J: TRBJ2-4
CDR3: CASGPGQALAKNIQYF
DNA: TGTGCCAGCGGCCCGGGACAGGCGCTAGCCAAAAACATTCAGTACTTC

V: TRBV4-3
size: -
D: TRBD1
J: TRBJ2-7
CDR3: CASSQSQGDGYEQYF
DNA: TGCGCCAGCAGCCAATCGCAGGGGGACGGCTACGAGCAGTACTTC

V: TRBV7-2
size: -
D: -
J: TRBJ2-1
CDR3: CASSGFSTGMSYNEQFF
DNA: TGTGCCAGCAGCGGCTTCTCCACAGGGATGTCCTACAATGAGCAGTTCTTC

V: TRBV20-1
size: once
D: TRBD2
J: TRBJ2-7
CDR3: CSAKPLAGGLSYEQYF
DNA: TGCAGTGCTAAACCACTAGCGGGGGGGCTGTCCTACGAGCAGTACTTC

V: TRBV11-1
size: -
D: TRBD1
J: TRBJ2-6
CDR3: CASSPGTAPLSGANALTF
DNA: TGTGCCAGCAGCCCCGGGACAGCCCCTCTCTCTGGGGCCAACGCCCTGACTTTC

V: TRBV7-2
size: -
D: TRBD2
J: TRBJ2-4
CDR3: CASSLGGLAGGTKNIQYF
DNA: TGTGCCAGCAGCTTAGGGGGACTAGCGGGGGGAACCAAAAACATTCAGTACTTC

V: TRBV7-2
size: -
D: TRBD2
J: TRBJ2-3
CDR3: CASSLGPGGPTDTQYF
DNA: TGTGCCAGCAGCTTAGGCCCGGGGGGGCCCACAGATACGCAGTATTTT

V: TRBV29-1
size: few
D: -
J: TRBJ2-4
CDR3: CSVEAGGQGPKNIQYF
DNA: TGCAGCGTTGAAGCGGGAGGACAGGGCCCCAAAAACATTCAGTACTTC

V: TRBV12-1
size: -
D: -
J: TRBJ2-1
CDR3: CASSGAETYEQFF
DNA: TGTGCCAGCAGCGGGGCGGAGACGTATGAGCAGTTCTTC

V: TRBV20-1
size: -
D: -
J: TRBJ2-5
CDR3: CSAMALDQETQYF
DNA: TGCAGTGCCATGGCGTTGGACCAAGAGACCCAGTACTTC

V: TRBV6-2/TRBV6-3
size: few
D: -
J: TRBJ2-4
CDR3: CASSSPGFARQYF
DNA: TGTGCCAGCAGTAGCCCGGGCTTCGCCCGGCAGTACTTC

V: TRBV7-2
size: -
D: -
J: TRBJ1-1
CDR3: CASSPEPASNTEAFF
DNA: TGTGCCAGCAGCCCCGAGCCAGCCTCGAACACTGAAGCTTTCTTT

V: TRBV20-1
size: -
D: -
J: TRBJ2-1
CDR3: CSARVRGYEQFF
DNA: TGCAGTGCTAGAGTGCGAGGCTATGAGCAGTTCTTC

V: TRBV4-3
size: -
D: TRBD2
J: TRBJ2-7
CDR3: CASSQDLTSGGYEQYF
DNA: TGCGCCAGCAGCCAAGATTTGACTAGCGGGGGATACGAGCAGTACTTC

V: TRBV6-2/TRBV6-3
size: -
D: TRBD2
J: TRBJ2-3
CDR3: CASRLAGGFSITDTQYF
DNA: TGTGCCAGCAGATTAGCCGGGGGGTTCTCTATCACAGATACGCAGTATTTT